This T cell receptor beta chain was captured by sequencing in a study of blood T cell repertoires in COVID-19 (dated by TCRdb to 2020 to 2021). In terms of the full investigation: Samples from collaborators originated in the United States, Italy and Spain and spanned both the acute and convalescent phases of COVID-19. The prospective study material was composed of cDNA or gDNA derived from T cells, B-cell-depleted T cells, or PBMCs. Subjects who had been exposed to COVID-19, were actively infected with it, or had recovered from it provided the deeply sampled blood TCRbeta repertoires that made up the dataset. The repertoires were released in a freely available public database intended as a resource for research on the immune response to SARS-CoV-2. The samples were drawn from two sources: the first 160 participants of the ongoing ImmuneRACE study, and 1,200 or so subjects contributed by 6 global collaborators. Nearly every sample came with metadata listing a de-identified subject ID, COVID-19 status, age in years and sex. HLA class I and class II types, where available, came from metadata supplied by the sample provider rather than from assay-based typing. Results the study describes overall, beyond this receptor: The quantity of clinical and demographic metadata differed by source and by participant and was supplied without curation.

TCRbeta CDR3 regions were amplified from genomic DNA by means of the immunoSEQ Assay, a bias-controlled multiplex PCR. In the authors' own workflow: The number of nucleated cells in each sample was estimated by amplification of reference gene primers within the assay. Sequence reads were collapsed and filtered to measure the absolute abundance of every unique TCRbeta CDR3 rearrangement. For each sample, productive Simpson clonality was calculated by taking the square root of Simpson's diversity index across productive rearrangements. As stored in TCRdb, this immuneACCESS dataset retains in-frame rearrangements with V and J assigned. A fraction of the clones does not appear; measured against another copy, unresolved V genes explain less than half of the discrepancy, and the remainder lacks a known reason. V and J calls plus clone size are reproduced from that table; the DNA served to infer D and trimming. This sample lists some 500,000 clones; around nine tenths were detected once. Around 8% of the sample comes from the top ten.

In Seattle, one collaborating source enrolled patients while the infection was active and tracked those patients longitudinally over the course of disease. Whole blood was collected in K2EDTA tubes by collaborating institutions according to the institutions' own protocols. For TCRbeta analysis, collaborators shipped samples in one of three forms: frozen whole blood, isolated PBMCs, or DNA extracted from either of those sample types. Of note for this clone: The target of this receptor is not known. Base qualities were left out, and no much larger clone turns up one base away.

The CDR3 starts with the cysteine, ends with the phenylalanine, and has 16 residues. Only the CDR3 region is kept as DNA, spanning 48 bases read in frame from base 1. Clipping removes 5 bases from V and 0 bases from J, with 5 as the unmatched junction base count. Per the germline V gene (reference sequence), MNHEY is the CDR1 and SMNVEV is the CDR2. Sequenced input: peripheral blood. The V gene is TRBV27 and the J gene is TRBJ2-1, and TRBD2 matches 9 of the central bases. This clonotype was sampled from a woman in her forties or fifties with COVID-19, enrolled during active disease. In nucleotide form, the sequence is TGTGCCAGCAGTCCTCGCGGGGGGGGCTCCTACAATGAGCAGTTCTTC. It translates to CASSPRGGGSYNEQFF.